This TCR beta chain comes out of a study of T cells in Graves' hyperthyroidism and ophthalmopathy. Regarding the study as a whole: Progression to ophthalmopathy was predicted a median of roughly seven months early. In blood, most of the thyroid clonotypes expanded above 0.001 were also present.

Reasons for excluding patients were uncontrolled infection, other autoimmune disease, pregnancy or lactation. An approximately 10 ml volume of fresh peripheral blood provided the PBMCs. This clonotype was observed at least ten times. Its target is not known. Regions amplified from RNA transcripts were the TCR beta CDR3 regions. First-round RT-PCR targeting the TCR CDR3 was performed with the HTBI primer set. From the multiplex PCR reads, TCRdb called clonotypes with MiXCR, one entry per CDR3 protein. Of 270,000 or so distinct CDR3 sequences in the sample, less than 30% are singletons; the top ten hold approximately 30%. V was shortened by 7 bases and J by 6 bases, with 19 bases between the two germline ends. The CDR3 covers 15 residues. The V gene's germline CDR1 is LNHDA and CDR2 SQIVND (reference sequence).

Sequencing was performed on blood. This receptor was taken from a man aged 35-49 years with Graves' hyperthyroidism that later progressed to Graves' ophthalmopathy. This chain links TRBV19 with TRBJ1-3, with D tentatively TRBD1 (6 bases). For the CDR3, the DNA is TGTGCCAGTACGGTTGCGGGGGCGCGTAAAAACACCATATATTTT. It encodes CASTVAGARKNTIYF.